This T cell receptor beta chain was profiled in a study of CD8 T cells in ankylosing spondylitis. A few counts support this clonotype. Via MiXCR, TCRdb re-called the 5' RACE reads, giving one row per CDR3 protein. This sample has under 450,000 distinct CDR3 sequences, with roughly 20% found just once. The CDR3 has 12 amino acids. The germline V and J ends were trimmed by 6 bases and 6 bases, with 12 bases remaining between them. The rearrangement joins TRBV12-3 or TRBV12-4 to TRBJ2-7; D gene ambiguous. Specimen: blood, either unsorted or a sorted T cell fraction (not recorded which). The clonotype originates from a male donor with ankylosing spondylitis or in good health (not recorded which). In nucleotides, the CDR3 is TGTGCCAGCAGCCTTAGTAAGGGCGAGCAGTACTTC. Protein sequence: CASSLSKGEQYF.